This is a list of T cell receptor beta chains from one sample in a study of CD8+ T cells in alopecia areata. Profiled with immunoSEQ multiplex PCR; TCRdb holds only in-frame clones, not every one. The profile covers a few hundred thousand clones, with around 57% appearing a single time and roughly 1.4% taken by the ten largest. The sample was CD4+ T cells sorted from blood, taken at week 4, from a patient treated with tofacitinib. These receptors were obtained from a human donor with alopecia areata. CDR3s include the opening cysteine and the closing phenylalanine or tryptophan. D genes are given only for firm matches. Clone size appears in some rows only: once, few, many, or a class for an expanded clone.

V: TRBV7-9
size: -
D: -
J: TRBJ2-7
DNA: TGTGCCAGCAGCCCTGAGGGACATCATCGGTACGAGCAGTACTTC
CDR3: CASSPEGHHRYEQYF

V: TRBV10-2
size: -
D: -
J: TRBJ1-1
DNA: TGCGCCAGCGGAAGGACAGATGAAGCTTTCTTT
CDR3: CASGRTDEAFF

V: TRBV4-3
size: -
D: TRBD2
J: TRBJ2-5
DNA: TGCGCCAGTTCCCCGGGACTACAAGAGACCCAGTACTTC
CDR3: CASSPGLQETQYF

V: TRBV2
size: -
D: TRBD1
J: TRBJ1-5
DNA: TGTGCCAGCAGTGGGCAGGGGGCATGGCAGCCCCAGCATTTT
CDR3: CASSGQGAWQPQHF

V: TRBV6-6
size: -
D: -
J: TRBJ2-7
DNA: TGTGCCAGCAGTTACGATGGCTACGAGCAGTACTTC
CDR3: CASSYDGYEQYF

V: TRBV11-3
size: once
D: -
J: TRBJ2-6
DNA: TGTGCCAGCAGCCCCAGACTCGGGGGAGAGACTGGGGCCAACGTCCTGACTTTC
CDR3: CASSPRLGGETGANVLTF

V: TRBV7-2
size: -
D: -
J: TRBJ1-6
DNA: TGTGCCAGCAGCTCAGGATTAAGGAATTCACCCCTCCACTTT
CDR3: CASSSGLRNSPLHF

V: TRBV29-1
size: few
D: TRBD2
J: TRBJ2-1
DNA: TGCAGCGTTGATTTAGCGGGGGGGCCCGGCAATGAGCAGTTCTTC
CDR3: CSVDLAGGPGNEQFF

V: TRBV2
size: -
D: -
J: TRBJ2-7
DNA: TGTGCCAGCAGTGAAGGACCTACAGAATACGAGCAGTACTTC
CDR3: CASSEGPTEYEQYF

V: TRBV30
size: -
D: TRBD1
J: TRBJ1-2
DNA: TGTGCCTGGAGTCCAGACAGGGGATATGGCTACACCTTC
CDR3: CAWSPDRGYGYTF

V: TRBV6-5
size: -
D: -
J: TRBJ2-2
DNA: TGTGCCAGCAGTTACTCGGGCTACAACACCGGGGAGCTGTTTTTT
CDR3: CASSYSGYNTGELFF

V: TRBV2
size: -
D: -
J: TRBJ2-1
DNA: TGTGCCAGCAGTGAAAACGTGGATCCCTGGCAGTTCTTC
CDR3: CASSENVDPWQFF

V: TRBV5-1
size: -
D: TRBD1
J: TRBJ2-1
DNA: TGCGCCAGCAGCTTGGCGGGGACAGGGAGTTACAATGAGCAGTTCTTC
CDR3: CASSLAGTGSYNEQFF

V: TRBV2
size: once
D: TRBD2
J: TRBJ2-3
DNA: TGTGCCAGCAGTGGTCGACTAGCGGGGGTAACAGATACGCAGTATTTT
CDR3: CASSGRLAGVTDTQYF

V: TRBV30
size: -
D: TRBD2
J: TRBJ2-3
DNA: TGTGCCTGGAGTGTTCTAGCGGTAGGCACAGATACGCAGTATTTT
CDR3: CAWSVLAVGTDTQYF

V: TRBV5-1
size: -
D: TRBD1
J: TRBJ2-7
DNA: TGCGCCAGCAGCTCACGACAGGGCTCCTACGAGCAGTACTTC
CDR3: CASSSRQGSYEQYF

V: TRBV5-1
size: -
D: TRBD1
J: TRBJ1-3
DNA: TGCGCCAGCAGCTTGGGAAGGGGGCCCTCTGGAAACACCATATATTTT
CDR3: CASSLGRGPSGNTIYF

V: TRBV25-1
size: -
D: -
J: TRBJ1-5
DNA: TGTGCCAGCAGTCCAGGTGGGCAGCCCCAGCATTTT
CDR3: CASSPGGQPQHF

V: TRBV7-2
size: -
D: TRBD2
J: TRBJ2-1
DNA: TGTGCCAGCAGCTTAGGTCCCCCGGGGGGAGCGGGACCCGACAATGAGCAGTTCTTC
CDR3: CASSLGPPGGAGPDNEQFF

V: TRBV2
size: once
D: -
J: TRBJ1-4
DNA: TGTGCCAGCAATGACGGACAACCTAATGAAAAACTGTTTTTT
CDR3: CASNDGQPNEKLFF

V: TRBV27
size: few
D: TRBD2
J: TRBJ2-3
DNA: TGTGCCAGCAGTCCGCGGGGGGCGGCCTCCTATACGCAGTATTTT
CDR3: CASSPRGAASYTQYF

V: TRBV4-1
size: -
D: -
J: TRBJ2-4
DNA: TGCGCCAGCAAGAACCTTCTGGGCATTCAGTACTTC
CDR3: CASKNLLGIQYF

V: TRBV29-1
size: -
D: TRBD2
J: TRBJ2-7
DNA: TGCAGCGTTGTTGGGCTAGCGGGGGGGCACGAGCAGTACTTC
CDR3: CSVVGLAGGHEQYF

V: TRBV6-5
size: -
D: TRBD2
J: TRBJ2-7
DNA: TGTGCCAGCAGTACGGGGGGCGAGCAGTACTTC
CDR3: CASSTGGEQYF

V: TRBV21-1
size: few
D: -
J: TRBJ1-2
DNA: -
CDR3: CASSTVGQGSNYGYTF

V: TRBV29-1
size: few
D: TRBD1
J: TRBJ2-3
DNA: TGCAGCGGCGTAGGGACAGCTAGCACAGATACGCAGTATTTT
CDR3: CSGVGTASTDTQYF

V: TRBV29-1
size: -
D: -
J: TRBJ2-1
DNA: TGCAGCGTTGAACAGTACAATGAGCAGTTCTTC
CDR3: CSVEQYNEQFF

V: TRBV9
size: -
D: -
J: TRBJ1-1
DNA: TGTGCCAGCAGCTTTGGGGGAGCGGAGACTGAAGCTTTCTTT
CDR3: CASSFGGAETEAFF

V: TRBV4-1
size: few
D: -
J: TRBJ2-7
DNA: TGCGCCAGCAGCCAAGAAGGGGCTCCTCCCTACGAGCAGTACTTC
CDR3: CASSQEGAPPYEQYF

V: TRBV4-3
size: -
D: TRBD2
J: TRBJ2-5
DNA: TGCGCCAGCAGCCAAGACGCGACTAGCGGGGCAGAGACCCAGTACTTC
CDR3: CASSQDATSGAETQYF

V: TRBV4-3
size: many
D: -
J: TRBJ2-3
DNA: TGCGCCAGCAGCCAAGGGGCCCGGACAAAGGGACTGAGCACAGATACGCAGTATTTT
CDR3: CASSQGARTKGLSTDTQYF

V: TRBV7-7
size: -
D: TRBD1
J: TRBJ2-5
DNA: TGTGCCAGCAGCTGGGGGACAGGGGTGGGTGAGACCCAGTACTTC
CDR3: CASSWGTGVGETQYF

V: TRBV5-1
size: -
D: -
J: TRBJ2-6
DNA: TGCGCCAGCAGCGCACAGGTCTCTGGGGCCAACGTCCTGACTTTC
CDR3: CASSAQVSGANVLTF

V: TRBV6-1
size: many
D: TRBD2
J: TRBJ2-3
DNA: TGTGCCAGCACTGGACTAGCGGGGGTGTTGGATACGCAGTATTTT
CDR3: CASTGLAGVLDTQYF

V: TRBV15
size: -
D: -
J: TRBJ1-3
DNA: TGTGCCACCAGCAGCGGGGGGATCTCTGGAAACACCATATATTTT
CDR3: CATSSGGISGNTIYF

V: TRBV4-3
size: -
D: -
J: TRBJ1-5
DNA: TGCGCCAGCAGCCAAGATGGGGGGAAGCCCCAGCATTTT
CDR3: CASSQDGGKPQHF

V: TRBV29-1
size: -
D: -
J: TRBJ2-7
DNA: TGCAGCGTCTCACGCCAAGGCCACGAGCAGTACTTC
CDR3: CSVSRQGHEQYF

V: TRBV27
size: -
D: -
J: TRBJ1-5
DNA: TGTGCCAGCAGTTTCCGTGGACAGCCGAACCAGCCCCAGCATTTT
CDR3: CASSFRGQPNQPQHF

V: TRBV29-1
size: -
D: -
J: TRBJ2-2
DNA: TGCAGCGTTCAATTGGCAGGCCTTCCCGCGTACGGGGAGCTGTTTTTT
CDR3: CSVQLAGLPAYGELFF

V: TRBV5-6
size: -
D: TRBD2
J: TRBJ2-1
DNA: TGTGCCAGCAGCTTAATAGCGGGGGGCCCCTCTGAGCAGTTCTTC
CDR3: CASSLIAGGPSEQFF

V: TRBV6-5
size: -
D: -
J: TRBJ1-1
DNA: TGTGCCAGCAGTTGGAGGGATGGGGCTTTCTTT
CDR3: CASSWRDGAFF

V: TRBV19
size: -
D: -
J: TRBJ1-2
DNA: TGTGCCAGTGCAGGGAAATATGGCTACACCTTC
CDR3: CASAGKYGYTF

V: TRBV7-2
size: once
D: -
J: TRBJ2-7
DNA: TGTGCCAGCAGCTTAGCCGCAACTAGCAACTACGAGCAGTACTTC
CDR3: CASSLAATSNYEQYF

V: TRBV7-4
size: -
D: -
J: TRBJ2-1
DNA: TGTGCCAGCAGCTTAGTGGGCAGGGAGGAGTTCTTC
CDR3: CASSLVGREEFF

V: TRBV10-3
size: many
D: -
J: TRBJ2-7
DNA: TGTGCCACCTCTGAGGGGACAAAGTTGATCACCTACGAGCAGTACTTC
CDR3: CATSEGTKLITYEQYF

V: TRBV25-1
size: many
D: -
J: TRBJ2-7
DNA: TGTGCCAGCAGTGCCCCGGGAGAAACCTACGAGCAGTACTTC
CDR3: CASSAPGETYEQYF

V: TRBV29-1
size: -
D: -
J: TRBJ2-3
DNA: TGCAGCGTTGAAGAGCGGCGCGGCGATCGGGGAGATACGCAGTATTTT
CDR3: CSVEERRGDRGDTQYF

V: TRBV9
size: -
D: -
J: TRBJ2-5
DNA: TGTGCCAGCAGCGTGGGCCCTCAGATACAAGAGACCCAGTACTTC
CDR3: CASSVGPQIQETQYF

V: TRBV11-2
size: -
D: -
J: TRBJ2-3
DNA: TGTGCCAGCAGCTCGTTTCACCGGATATACACAGATACGCAGTATTTT
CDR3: CASSSFHRIYTDTQYF

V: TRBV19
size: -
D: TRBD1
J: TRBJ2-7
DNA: TGTGCCAGTAGTGTCTCCGGGACAGTCTACGAGCAGTACTTC
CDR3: CASSVSGTVYEQYF

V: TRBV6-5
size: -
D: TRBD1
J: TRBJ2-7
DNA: TGTGCCAGCAGTTACGAACCCGGGACAGTTACTTACGAGCAGTACTTC
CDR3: CASSYEPGTVTYEQYF

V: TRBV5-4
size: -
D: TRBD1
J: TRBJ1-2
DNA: TGTGCCAGCAGCTCGCCGGGACAGGGGGATGGCTACACCTTC
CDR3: CASSSPGQGDGYTF

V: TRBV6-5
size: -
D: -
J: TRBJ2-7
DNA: TGTGCCAGCAGTTACCTCGGGAACGGAGGAACCTACGAGCAGTACTTC
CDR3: CASSYLGNGGTYEQYF

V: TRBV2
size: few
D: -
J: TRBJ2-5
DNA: TGTGCCAGCAAGCTTTCGGTGGCGTTTCAAGAGACCCAGTACTTC
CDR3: CASKLSVAFQETQYF

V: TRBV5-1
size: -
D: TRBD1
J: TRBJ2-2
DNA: TGCGCCAGCAGCGAGGACAGGGCGAACACCGGGGAGCTGTTTTTT
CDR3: CASSEDRANTGELFF